The rows below give T cell receptor beta chains drawn from one sample of a study of blood T cells in healthy people across ages. Each CDR3 protein gets one entry after TCRdb re-called the 5' RACE reads with MiXCR. The sample lists over 1,200,000 distinct CDR3 sequences; roughly 59% were seen once. Material for sequencing was blood. All receptors derive from a man between 18 and 29 years old in good health. Both conserved end residues are part of each CDR3. D genes are given only for firm matches. Clone size appears in some rows only: once, few, many, or a class for an expanded clone.

TRBV12-3/TRBV12-4	-	few	TRBJ1-5	CASTPRGLNQPQHF	TGTGCCAGCACCCCTCGGGGGCTCAATCAGCCCCAGCATTTT
TRBV20-1	TRBD2	-	TRBJ2-7	CSARGLAGGLGYEQYF	TGCAGTGCCAGGGGACTAGCGGGAGGGTTGGGCTACGAGCAGTACTTC
TRBV6-6	-	-	TRBJ1-2	CASSGRDESYGYTF	TGTGCCAGCAGCGGGAGGGATGAGAGCTATGGCTACACCTTC
TRBV5-1	TRBD1	-	TRBJ2-1	CTSSFTGGAYNEQFF	TGCACCAGCAGCTTTACAGGGGGCGCTTACAATGAGCAGTTCTTC
TRBV20-1	TRBD2	-	TRBJ2-3	CSARVAGGPASTDTQYF	TGCAGTGCTAGAGTAGCGGGGGGGCCCGCTAGCACAGATACGCAGTATTTT
TRBV10-3	TRBD1	-	TRBJ1-2	CAIRAGTGGDYDYTF	TGTGCCATCAGGGCGGGGACAGGGGGAGACTATGACTACACCTTC
TRBV29-1	TRBD1	-	TRBJ1-2	CSVEEGAGYGYTF	TGCAGCGTTGAGGAGGGGGCGGGCTATGGCTACACCTTC
TRBV4-3	-	-	TRBJ2-7	CASTQGVWPTSYEQYF	TGCGCCAGCACCCAAGGGGTGTGGCCGACCTCCTACGAGCAGTACTTC
TRBV10-3	TRBD1	-	TRBJ2-7	CAIMETGGGYEQYF	TGTGCCATAATGGAGACAGGGGGAGGTTACGAGCAGTACTTC
TRBV28	-	-	TRBJ2-7	CASSHTLYEQYF	TGTGCCAGCAGCCACACGCTATACGAGCAGTACTTC
TRBV20-1	-	few	TRBJ2-7	CSARDFDKTYEQYF	TGCAGTGCTAGAGATTTCGACAAGACCTACGAGCAGTACTTC
TRBV21-1	-	-	TRBJ2-7	CASTQGCHEQYF	TGTGCCAGCACACAGGGATGCCACGAGCAGTACTTC
TRBV21-1	-	-	TRBJ2-4	CASSKRTDIAKNIQYF	TGTGCCAGCAGCAAACGGACAGACATAGCCAAAAACATTCAGTACTTC
TRBV20-1	-	-	TRBJ2-1	CSADTGVNEQFF	TGCAGTGCCGATACGGGGGTCAATGAGCAGTTCTTC
TRBV4-1	-	-	TRBJ2-5	CASSQVTGQETQYF	TGCGCCAGCAGCCAAGTGACGGGACAAGAGACCCAGTACTTC
TRBV6-5	TRBD2	-	TRBJ2-4	CAGSSGLAGGPGIQYF	TGTGCCGGCAGTTCGGGACTAGCGGGAGGGCCTGGCATTCAGTACTTC
TRBV6-1	-	-	TRBJ2-1	CASSEIKGGVGEQQFF	TGTGCCAGCAGTGAAATTAAAGGCGGGGTGGGGGAACAGCAGTTCTTC
TRBV4-1	TRBD2	once	TRBJ2-7	CASSQDAGGGQYF	TGCGCCAGCAGCCAAGATGCGGGGGGCGGGCAGTACTTC
TRBV14	-	-	TRBJ1-2	CASSTTTGWHGCTF	TGTGCCAGCAGCACCACCACAGGGTGGCATGGCTGCACCTTC
TRBV7-2	-	few	TRBJ2-7	CASSLFGRSTYEQYF	TGTGCCAGCAGCTTATTCGGGCGGTCGACCTACGAGCAGTACTTC
TRBV7-2	-	many	TRBJ2-3	CASSLRGNTDTQYF	TGTGCCAGCAGCTTAAGGGGTAACACAGATACGCAGTATTTT
TRBV4-1	-	-	TRBJ1-2	CASSPRTESYGYTF	TGCGCCAGCAGCCCCCGGACAGAGTCCTATGGCTACACCTTC
TRBV12-3/TRBV12-4	TRBD1	-	TRBJ2-4	CASSPRQGENIQYF	TGTGCCAGCAGCCCCAGACAGGGAGAAAACATTCAGTACTTC
TRBV12-3/TRBV12-4	TRBD2	-	TRBJ2-3	CASSLRASGIQDTQYF	TGTGCCAGCAGTTTAAGGGCTAGCGGGATTCAAGATACGCAGTATTTT
TRBV12-3/TRBV12-4	-	-	TRBJ2-7	CASTLDLVSYEQYF	TGTGCCAGCACCCTGGACCTCGTCTCCTACGAGCAGTACTTC
TRBV20-1	TRBD1	-	TRBJ2-7	CSARRERWDRWIYEQYF	TGCAGTGCTAGGAGAGAAAGATGGGACAGGTGGATATACGAGCAGTACTTC
TRBV2	-	-	TRBJ1-2	CASSPDGGHTF	TGTGCCAGCAGTCCCGACGGTGGCCACACCTTC
TRBV14	-	-	TRBJ2-3	CASSPYDGGQDTQYF	TGTGCCAGCAGCCCCTACGATGGGGGTCAAGATACGCAGTATTTT
TRBV5-1	-	-	TRBJ2-5	CASSLGANGQETQYF	TGCGCCAGCAGCTTAGGGGCGAACGGACAAGAGACCCAGTACTTC
TRBV4-3	TRBD1	few	TRBJ2-5	CASSRDRVISGQETQYF	TGCGCCAGCAGCCGGGACAGGGTAATATCGGGTCAAGAGACCCAGTACTTC
TRBV24-1	TRBD2	-	TRBJ2-1	CATSDSSGGGPYNEQFF	TGTGCCACCAGTGACTCTAGCGGGGGGGGACCCTACAATGAGCAGTTCTTC
TRBV20-1	TRBD2	-	TRBJ2-7	CSAGGLAGAEYEQYF	TGCAGTGCTGGGGGACTAGCGGGGGCAGAATACGAGCAGTACTTC
TRBV3-1	TRBD2	-	TRBJ2-7	CASRSGTTYEQYF	TGTGCCAGCAGATCCGGGACTACATACGAGCAGTACTTC
TRBV5-1	TRBD1	-	TRBJ2-7	CASSSYRGQSAYNEQYF	TGCGCCAGCAGCAGCTACAGGGGGCAGTCCGCCTACAATGAGCAGTACTTC
TRBV29-1	-	-	TRBJ2-5	CSVEPWAREETQYF	TGCAGCGTTGAACCTTGGGCCCGAGAAGAGACCCAGTACTTC
TRBV21-1	-	-	TRBJ2-3	CATIRQGITDTQYF	TGTGCCACCATTAGACAGGGAATCACAGATACGCAGTATTTT
TRBV20-1	-	-	TRBJ1-1	CSARLPGRLETEAFF	TGCAGTGCTAGACTTCCGGGACGCTTAGAGACTGAAGCTTTCTTT
TRBV4-2	TRBD2	few	TRBJ2-1	CASSQGVASGNNEQFF	TGTGCCAGCAGCCAAGGGGTGGCTAGCGGTAACAATGAGCAGTTCTTC
TRBV20-1	-	-	TRBJ1-1	CSAPSPGVNTEAFF	TGCAGTGCCCCGTCCCCAGGTGTTAACACTGAAGCTTTCTTT
TRBV7-2	-	-	TRBJ2-7	CASSLDARPGYEQYF	TGTGCCAGCAGCTTAGATGCCCGGCCAGGCTACGAGCAGTACTTC
TRBV7-2	-	few	TRBJ1-5	CASSLVGGANQPQHF	TGTGCCAGCAGCTTAGTAGGCGGGGCTAATCAGCCCCAGCATTTT
TRBV9	TRBD2	once	TRBJ2-5	CASSVGTSDQETQYF	TGTGCCAGCAGCGTTGGGACTAGCGACCAAGAGACCCAGTACTTC
TRBV5-1	-	few	TRBJ1-4	CASSGLGTGNEKLFF	TGCGCCAGCAGCGGCCTCGGGACGGGGAATGAAAAACTGTTTTTT
TRBV14	-	few	TRBJ2-1	CASSQYASRRSEQFF	TGTGCCAGCAGCCAATACGCGTCTCGGCGGAGTGAGCAGTTCTTC
TRBV20-1	-	-	TRBJ2-1	CSASRVDGEQFF	TGCAGTGCTAGTAGGGTAGACGGTGAGCAGTTCTTC
TRBV9	-	-	TRBJ2-3	CASSVVAALGDTQYF	TGTGCCAGCAGCGTAGTAGCGGCCCTCGGGGATACGCAGTATTTT
TRBV7-2	-	-	TRBJ1-1	CASSPPTVNTEAFF	TGTGCCAGCAGCCCTCCCACGGTGAACACTGAAGCTTTCTTT
TRBV7-2	TRBD2	-	TRBJ2-7	CASSTRASGGLIEQYF	TGTGCCAGCAGCACTCGTGCTAGCGGGGGGCTTATCGAGCAGTACTTC
TRBV11-2	-	-	TRBJ2-5	CASSAEGMETQYF	TGTGCCAGCAGCGCAGAGGGGATGGAGACCCAGTACTTC
TRBV28	TRBD2	once	TRBJ2-3	CASSYSGGRDTQYF	TGTGCCAGCAGTTATAGCGGGGGCCGGGATACGCAGTATTTT
TRBV7-9	-	-	TRBJ1-2	CASSLVGSELDYGYTF	TGTGCCAGCAGCTTAGTGGGAAGCGAGCTGGACTATGGCTACACCTTC
TRBV20-1	TRBD2	-	TRBJ2-3	CSARLAARTDTQYF	TGCAGTGCTAGACTAGCGGCCCGCACAGATACGCAGTATTTT
TRBV28	TRBD2	-	TRBJ2-7	CASSSPLISGEGQSYEQYF	TGTGCCAGCAGTTCCCCCCTCATCTCGGGGGAGGGCCAAAGCTACGAGCAGTACTTC